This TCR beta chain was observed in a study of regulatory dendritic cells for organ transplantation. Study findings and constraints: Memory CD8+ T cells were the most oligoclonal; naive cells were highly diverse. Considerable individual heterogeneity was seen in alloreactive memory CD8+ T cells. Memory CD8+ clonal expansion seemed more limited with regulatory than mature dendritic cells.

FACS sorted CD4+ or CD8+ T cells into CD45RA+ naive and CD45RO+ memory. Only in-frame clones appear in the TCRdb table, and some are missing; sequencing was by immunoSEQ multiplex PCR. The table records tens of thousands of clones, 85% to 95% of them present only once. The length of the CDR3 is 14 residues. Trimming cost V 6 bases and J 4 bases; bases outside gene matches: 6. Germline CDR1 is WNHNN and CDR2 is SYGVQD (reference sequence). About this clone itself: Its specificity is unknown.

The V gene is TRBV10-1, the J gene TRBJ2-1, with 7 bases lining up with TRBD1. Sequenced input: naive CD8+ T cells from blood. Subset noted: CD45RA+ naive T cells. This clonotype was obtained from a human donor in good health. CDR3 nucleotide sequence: TGCGCCAGCAGCTCAGGACAGGTGTACAATGAGCAGTTCTTC. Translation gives CASSSGQVYNEQFF.